Listed below are T cell receptor beta chains from one sample, sequenced in a study of blood T cells in healthy people across ages. TCRdb redid the calling of the 5' RACE reads with MiXCR, one entry per CDR3 protein. The sample lists approximately 1.5 million distinct CDR3 sequences, 35% to 45% occurring once. The sample comprised blood. These TCRs come from a woman aged 18-29 years in good health. Each CDR3 is given with its conserved first and last residue. The order of the fields is CDR3 length, V gene, clone size, D gene, CDR3 protein. D genes are given only for firm matches. A row's size may be missing; if present it is once, few, many or a size class.

cdr3_length: 16
v_call: TRBV7-2
clone_size: NA
d_call: NA
cdr3_aa: CASSNLQQVGKNIQYF

cdr3_length: 14
v_call: TRBV14
clone_size: few
d_call: NA
cdr3_aa: CASSQEGQPYGYTF

cdr3_length: 11
v_call: TRBV7-2
clone_size: NA
d_call: NA
cdr3_aa: CASRIRGELFF

cdr3_length: 12
v_call: TRBV7-8
clone_size: NA
d_call: NA
cdr3_aa: CASSFRQNEQFF

cdr3_length: 16
v_call: TRBV21-1
clone_size: NA
d_call: NA
cdr3_aa: CASSKVGLAGVNEQYF

cdr3_length: 14
v_call: TRBV28
clone_size: few
d_call: NA
cdr3_aa: CARIRWGIIGEQFF

cdr3_length: 13
v_call: TRBV25-1
clone_size: many
d_call: NA
cdr3_aa: CASSVIANYGYTF

cdr3_length: 16
v_call: TRBV19
clone_size: NA
d_call: NA
cdr3_aa: CASRGAGGPKTYEQYF

cdr3_length: 13
v_call: TRBV3-1
clone_size: NA
d_call: NA
cdr3_aa: CASNQVDNQALHF

cdr3_length: 15
v_call: TRBV6-2/TRBV6-3
clone_size: NA
d_call: TRBD1
cdr3_aa: CASSHLRQGNYEQYF

cdr3_length: 14
v_call: TRBV6-5
clone_size: NA
d_call: NA
cdr3_aa: CASSYFGATDTQYF

cdr3_length: 15
v_call: TRBV7-2
clone_size: NA
d_call: NA
cdr3_aa: CASSPTRESVYGYTF

cdr3_length: 12
v_call: TRBV6-5
clone_size: NA
d_call: NA
cdr3_aa: CADTLLGSTQFF